This T cell receptor beta chain stems from a study of OX40 agonist ivuxolimab in advanced cancers. Only in-frame clones appear in the TCRdb table, and some are missing; sequencing was by immunoSEQ multiplex PCR. In the table there are approximately 72,000 clones, about 91% of which are singletons. The sample in question was CD4+ or CD8+ T cells sorted from blood, obtained in a trial of the OX40 agonist ivuxolimab. The clonotype originates from an adult with an advanced solid tumor such as melanoma, head and neck, liver or kidney cancer.

The CDR3 DNA sequence: TGTGCCACCTCTCGCGGGGGGGGAAACTACGAGCAGTACTTC. Residues: CATSRGGGNYEQYF. The chain joins TRBV18 to TRBJ2-7; 9 nucleotides align to TRBD2. The CDR3 runs 14 residues. The V and J ends lost 10 bases and 3 bases, in that order; junction bases with no gene match: 10. CDR1 and CDR2 from the germline V gene are KGHSH and LQKENI.